This T cell receptor beta chain was observed in a study of shared clonotypes between healthy human individuals. The wider study: Each donor had three CD4 naive, three CD4 memory, two CD8 naive and one CD8 memory plate.

V lost 2 bases, J lost 0 bases, and 8 bases lay in between. Germline CDR1 reads ENHRY; CDR2 reads SYGVKD. This CDR3 is built from 15 residues. Broader study findings: Generally, naive subsets (rather than memory subsets) showed larger estimated richness. All-four-donor shared clonotypes had higher generation probabilities than non-shared clonotypes did.

Data came from immunoSEQ multiplex PCR; TCRdb stores just in-frame clones and leaves some out. The sample lists approximately 980,000 clones, around 80% occurring once. A remark on this clone: Its specificity is unknown. Other nucleotide sequences from this sample produce the same CDR3.

This rearrangement joins TRBV10-3 to TRBJ1-3; TRBD1 might be the D (6 bases). Sequenced sample: memory CD4+ T cells sorted from blood. The subset: CD45RA-negative fraction. This receptor was identified in a man aged 18 to 35 in good health. The CDR3 nucleotides are TGTGCCATCAGTGAGGGGGGCTCCTCTGGAAACACCATATATTTT. Its translation is CAISEGGSSGNTIYF.